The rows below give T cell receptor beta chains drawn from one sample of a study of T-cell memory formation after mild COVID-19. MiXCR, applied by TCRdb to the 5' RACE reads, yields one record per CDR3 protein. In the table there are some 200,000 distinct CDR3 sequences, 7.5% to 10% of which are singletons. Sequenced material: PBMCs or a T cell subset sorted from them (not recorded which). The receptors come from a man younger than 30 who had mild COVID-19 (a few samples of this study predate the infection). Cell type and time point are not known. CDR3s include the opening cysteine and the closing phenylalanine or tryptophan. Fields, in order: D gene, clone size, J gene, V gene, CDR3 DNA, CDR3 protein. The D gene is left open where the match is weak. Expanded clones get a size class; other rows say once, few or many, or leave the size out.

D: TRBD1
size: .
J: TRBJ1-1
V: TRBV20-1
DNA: TGCAGTGCTGCGACAGGGGGGAATTTAAACACTGAAGCTTTCTTT
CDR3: CSAATGGNLNTEAFF

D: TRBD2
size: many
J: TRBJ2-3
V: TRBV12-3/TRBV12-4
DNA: TGTGCCAGCAGTTTAAGTCGGCGGGGGGGCCTTCTTAGCACAGATACGCAGTATTTT
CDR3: CASSLSRRGGLLSTDTQYF

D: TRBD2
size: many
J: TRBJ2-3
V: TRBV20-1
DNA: TGCAGTGCTATCGGGCTAGCGGAACACACAGATACGCAGTATTTT
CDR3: CSAIGLAEHTDTQYF

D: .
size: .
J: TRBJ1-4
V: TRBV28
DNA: TGTGCCAGCAGTTTCTTTGGTCAGGCTAATGAAAAACTGTTTTTT
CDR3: CASSFFGQANEKLFF

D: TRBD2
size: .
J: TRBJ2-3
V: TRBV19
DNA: TGTGCCAGTAGTATAGATTCTAGCGGGAGGTCCACAGATACGCAGTATTTT
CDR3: CASSIDSSGRSTDTQYF

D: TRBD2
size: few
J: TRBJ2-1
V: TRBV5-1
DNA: TGCGCCAGCAGCTTGTTCCTAGCGGGGCCCTACAATGAGCAGTTCTTC
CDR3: CASSLFLAGPYNEQFF

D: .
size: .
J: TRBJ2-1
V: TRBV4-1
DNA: TGCGCCAGCAGCCAGAGGACTAGTATAGGGGGCAATGAGCAGTTCTTC
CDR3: CASSQRTSIGGNEQFF

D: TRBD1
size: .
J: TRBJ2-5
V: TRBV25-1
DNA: TGTGCCAGCAGTGAATCGAGGGGACAGCCGTCCCAAGAGACCCAGTACTTC
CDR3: CASSESRGQPSQETQYF

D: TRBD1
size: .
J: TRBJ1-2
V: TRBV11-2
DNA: TGTGCCAGCAGCTTACCTCACAGGGGTCCTGGCTACACCTTC
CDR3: CASSLPHRGPGYTF

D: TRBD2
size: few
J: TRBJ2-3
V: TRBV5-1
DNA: TGCGCCAGCAGCTTGCAAAGCGGGGGCCGCGATACGCAGTATTTT
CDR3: CASSLQSGGRDTQYF

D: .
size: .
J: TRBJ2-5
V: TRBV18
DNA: TGTGCCAGCTCACAGAGCGGGCAAGAGACCCAGTACTTC
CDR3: CASSQSGQETQYF

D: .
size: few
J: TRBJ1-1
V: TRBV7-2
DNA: TGTGCCAGCTCACAGGGTGAATTCACTGAAGCTTTCTTT
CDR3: CASSQGEFTEAFF

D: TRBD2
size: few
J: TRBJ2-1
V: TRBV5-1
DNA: TGCGCCAGCAGCTTACTCCTAGCGGGGGGGCCGGCCAATGAGCAGTTCTTC
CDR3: CASSLLLAGGPANEQFF

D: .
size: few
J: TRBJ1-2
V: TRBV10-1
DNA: TGCGCCAGCAGTGAGTCGGTGGGAGCTAACTATGGCTACACCTTC
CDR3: CASSESVGANYGYTF

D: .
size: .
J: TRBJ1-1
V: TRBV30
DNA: TGTGCCTGGAGTGGTTTCATGAACACTGAAGCTTTCTTT
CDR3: CAWSGFMNTEAFF

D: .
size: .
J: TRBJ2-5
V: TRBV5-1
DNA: TGCGCCAGCAGCTTCAAGGCGGGGGCACAAGAGACCCAGTACTTC
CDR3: CASSFKAGAQETQYF

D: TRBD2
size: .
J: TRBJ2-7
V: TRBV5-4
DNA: TGTGCCAGCAGCCCGCGGACTAGCGGAGGTGGCGAGCAGTACTTC
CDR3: CASSPRTSGGGEQYF

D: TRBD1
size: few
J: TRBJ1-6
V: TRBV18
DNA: TGTGCCAGCTCACCCCAGACGGGACAGGGCTCACCCCTCCACTTT
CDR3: CASSPQTGQGSPLHF

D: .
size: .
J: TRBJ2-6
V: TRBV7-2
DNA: TGTGCCAGCAGCTTAAGCAGGGTAACCGGGGCCAACGTCCTGACTTTC
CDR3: CASSLSRVTGANVLTF

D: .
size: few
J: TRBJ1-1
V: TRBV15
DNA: TGTGCCACCAGCAGAGGCGGTTGGGACACTGAAGCTTTCTTT
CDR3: CATSRGGWDTEAFF

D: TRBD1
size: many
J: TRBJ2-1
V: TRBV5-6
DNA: TGTGACAACTACGACCGGCCGGGACAGCGTACCTACAATGAGCAGTTCTTC
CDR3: CDNYDRPGQRTYNEQFF

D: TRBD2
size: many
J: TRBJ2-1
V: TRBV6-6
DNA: TGTGCCACCTCGGGACTAGTTTTCCACAATGAGCAGTTCTTC
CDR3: CATSGLVFHNEQFF

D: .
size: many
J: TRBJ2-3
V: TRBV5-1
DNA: TGCGCCAGCAGCTCCGGGACTGCCACAGATACGCAGTATTTT
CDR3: CASSSGTATDTQYF

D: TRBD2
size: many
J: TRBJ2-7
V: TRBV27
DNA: TGTGCCACCACGGCGGGGGGGCCCAGCGGTTACGAAGAGCAGTACTTC
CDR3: CATTAGGPSGYEEQYF

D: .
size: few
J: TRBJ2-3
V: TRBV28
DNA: TGTGCCAGCACGGGCGGCACAGATACGCAGTATTTT
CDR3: CASTGGTDTQYF

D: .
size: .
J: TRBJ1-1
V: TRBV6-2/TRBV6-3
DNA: TGTGCCAGCAGGCCCCGGACAGCGGGTGAAGCTTTCTTT
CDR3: CASRPRTAGEAFF